In this sample, the clone carrying this T cell receptor (beta chain) turned up once. What it recognizes is unknown. The CDR3 has 12 residues. This was the immunoSEQ v3 assay. Libraries were sequenced to some 2 million read pairs (survey) or about 5-6 million (deep). TCRdb keeps only in-frame clones here, not all; method: immunoSEQ multiplex PCR. The sample shows 60,000 or so clones, around 68% of them seen only once. The data stem from a study of TIL therapy for anti-PD-1-resistant metastatic lung cancer. Study-level findings and limits: This highly selected cohort may not generalize to typical lung cancer patients. After infusion, TIL clonotypes partly replaced peripheral T cells and declined over months.

Time point reported: pre-treatment sample, taken before nivolumab and TIL therapy. The chain carries TRBV21-1 and TRBJ1-2; the table's D call of TRBD1 was not tested on the DNA. TRBV21-1 is a known pseudogene. This TCR derives from a person aged 25 to 85 with non-small cell lung cancer. Sequencing was performed on blood, taken at baseline. The CDR3 protein is CASSGQGYGYTF. The CDR3 DNA reads TGTGCCAGCAGCGGACAGGGTTATGGCTACACCTTC.